This TCR beta chain was recorded in a study of blood T cell repertoires in COVID-19. Study in general: Whether acute or convalescent, the COVID-19 samples came from the United States, Italy and Spain. T cells, B-cell-depleted T cells, or PBMCs supplied cDNA or gDNA.

Using immunoSEQ multiplex PCR, the repertoire was profiled, and TCRdb retains in-frame clones only, with some absent. The sample contains about 150,000 clones, 80% to 90% of which appear only once. The germline CDR1 and CDR2 sequences are SGHVS and FNYEAQ. This CDR3 has 16 residues. Deletions cut 1 base from V and 0 bases from J, with 10 bases between. The specimen was peripheral blood. The genes are TRBV7-6 and TRBJ1-3; D not resolved. The clonotype originates from a man between 65 and 85 years old with acute or convalescent COVID-19. DNA of the CDR3: TGTGCCAGCAGCTTAGAAGGACTCTTCTCTGGAAACACCATATATTTT. It translates to CASSLEGLFSGNTIYF. The full variable domain, in which reference TRBV7-6 and TRBJ1-3 provide the parts outside the CDR3, is GAGVSQSPRYKVTKRGQDVALRCDPISGHVSLYWYRQALGQGPEFLTYFNYEAQQDKSGLPNDRFSAERPEGSISTLTIQRTEQRDSAMYRCASSLEGLFSGNTIYFGEGSWLTVV.